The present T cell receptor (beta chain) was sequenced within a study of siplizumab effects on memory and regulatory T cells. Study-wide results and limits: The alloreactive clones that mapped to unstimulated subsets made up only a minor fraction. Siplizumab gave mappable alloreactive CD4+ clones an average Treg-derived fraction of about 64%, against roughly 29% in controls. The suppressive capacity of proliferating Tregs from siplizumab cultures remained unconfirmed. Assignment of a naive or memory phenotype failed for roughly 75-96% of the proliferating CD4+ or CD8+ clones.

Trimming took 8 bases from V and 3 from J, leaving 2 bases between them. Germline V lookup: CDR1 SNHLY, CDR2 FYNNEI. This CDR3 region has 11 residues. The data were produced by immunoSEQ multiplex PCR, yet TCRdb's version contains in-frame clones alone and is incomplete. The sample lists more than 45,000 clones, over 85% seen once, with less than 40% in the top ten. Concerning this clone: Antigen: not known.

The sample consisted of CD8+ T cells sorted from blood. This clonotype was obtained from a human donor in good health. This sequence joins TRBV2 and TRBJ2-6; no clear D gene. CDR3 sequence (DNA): TGTGCCAGCGGTGGGGCCAACGTCCTGACTTTC. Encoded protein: CASGGANVLTF.